This record covers a single T cell receptor (beta chain). Antigen specificity is unknown. These data belong to a study of identical twins. The study, taken as a whole, reports: Within cord blood, abundant beta clonotypes carried fewer insertions, but memory repertoires showed no such trend. Out-of-frame beta chain sequences displayed weaker excess sharing between twins. Possibly, invariant MAIT and iNKT cells partly confounded zero-insertion analyses.

From germline, CDR1 is DFQATT and CDR2 SNEGSKA (reference sequence). The CDR3 is made up of 12 amino acids. After template switching added a universal primer site, the resulting cDNA carried unique molecular identifiers. MiXCR, applied by TCRdb to the 5' RACE reads, yields one record per CDR3 protein. The sample lists 430,000 or so distinct CDR3 sequences; about 24% were seen once. Another study also made use of these data, one on T cells expressing NK-cell markers.

This receptor was identified in a woman between 18 and 29 years old in good health. The V gene is TRBV20-1, the J gene TRBJ2-5; the D gene is possibly TRBD2 (5 bases). Specimen: CD4+ T cells sorted from blood. In DNA, the CDR3 is TGCAATGCCCGGGATCTACAAGAGACCCAGTACTTC. Residues: CNARDLQETQYF.